What follows are 21 T cell receptor beta chains derived from one specimen sequenced in a study of Graves' ophthalmopathy and Graves' hyperthyroidism. RNA transcripts were the template, and TCR beta CDR3 regions were amplified from them. HTBI-primed first-round RT-PCR preceded second-round multiplex PCR. TCRdb processed the multiplex PCR reads anew with MiXCR; each CDR3 protein has one entry. The sample has 580,000 or so distinct CDR3 sequences, roughly 40% seen once; the top ten hold around 4%. Sequencing used peripheral blood or thyroid tissue (not recorded which). Receptors were obtained from an adult man with Graves' hyperthyroidism.

CDR3 region: CAISRTGGGYEQYF. The CDR3 nucleotides are TGTGCCATCAGTCGGACAGGGGGCGGCTACGAGCAGTACTTC. V and J are TRBV10-3 and TRBJ2-7, with 11 bases identical to TRBD1. The V gene end was trimmed by 5 bases and the J gene end by 3 bases; junction bases not matched to a gene: 3. There are 14 residues in the CDR3. The germline V gene has CDR1 ENHRY and CDR2 SYGVKD.

This clonotype was observed many times. The chain couples TRBV20-1 to TRBJ2-2, with TRBD2 matching 10 bases. Looked up from germline, CDR1 is DFQATT and CDR2 is SNEGSKA (reference sequence). Trimming took 5 bases from V and 2 from J; bases not matched to a gene: 5. The CDR3 extends over 15 amino acids. The CDR3 region is CSAGRLAGNTGELFF. The CDR3 nucleotides are TGCAGTGCTGGCCGACTAGCGGGCAACACCGGGGAGCTGTTTTTT.

At least ten counts were recorded for this clonotype. The rearrangement joins TRBV28 to TRBJ2-5, with a weak D call TRBD2 (6 bases). The length of the CDR3 is 14 residues. V lost 5 bases and J 1 base, leaving 11 bases between the germline ends. The germline V gene encodes CDR1 MDHEN and CDR2 SYDVKM. CDR3 sequence reads: CASSPLAFQETQYF. The CDR3 bases are TGTGCCAGCAGTCCACTAGCATTCCAAGAGACCCAGTACTTC.

This clonotype has just a few counts. The chain has TRBV12-3 or TRBV12-4 and TRBJ2-7; perhaps TRBD2 as D (5 bases). V lost 5 bases and J lost 3, with 14 bases in between. CDR3 length: 14 amino acids. The CDR3 loop is CASSPGLDFYEQYF. The CDR3 DNA reads TGTGCCAGCAGTCCAGGACTGGATTTCTACGAGCAGTACTTC.

This clonotype showed up many times. The rearrangement uses TRBV20-1 and TRBJ2-7; 9 bases are shared with TRBD1. The V segment lost 6 bases and the J segment 4 bases; nucleotides outside the gene matches: 7. CDR3 length equals 13 residues. Germline V gene lookup returns CDR1 DFQATT and CDR2 SNEGSKA (reference sequence). This CDR3 is CSAMTGGPYEQYF. The CDR3 DNA sequence: TGCAGTGCAATGACAGGGGGTCCGTACGAGCAGTACTTC.

CDR3 DNA: TGCAGCGCGAAGGGACTAGCGGTTTACAATGAGCAGTTCTTC. Translation gives CSAKGLAVYNEQFF. The chain joins TRBV29-1 to TRBJ2-5, with 11 bases fitting TRBD2. The J call may be in error: the DNA end matches TRBJ2-1 better. CDR3 size: 14 residues. CDR1 and CDR2 from the germline V gene are SQVTM and ANQGSEA.

Regarding this clonotype: At one boundary the junction diverges from the germline segment, which might be a read error. The CDR3 reads CASSLGRLNF. CDR3 nucleotide sequence: TGTGCCAGCAGCCTTGGACGGTTGAACTTT. V usage is TRBV7-8 and J usage is TRBJ1-1; D call uncertain. The CDR3 contains 10 residues. Germline lookup yields CDR1 SGHVS and CDR2 FQNEAQ.

The CDR3 reads CASSGSSGTSYNEQFF. Here the CDR3 DNA reads TGTGCCAGCAGCGGGTCTAGCGGCACCTCCTACAATGAGCAGTTCTTC. The V and J genes are TRBV9 and TRBJ2-5, with 7 bases that match TRBD2. The J call is in doubt because the DNA end fits TRBJ2-1 better. Germline V lookup: CDR1 SGDLS, CDR2 YYNGEE. There are 16 residues in the CDR3.

Many counts were recorded for this clonotype. The rearrangement uses TRBV20-1 and TRBJ1-6; TRBD1 aligns across 7 bases. With V trimmed by 3 bases and J by 4 bases, 6 bases remained unmatched. CDR3 size: 15 residues. The V gene's germline CDR1 is DFQATT and CDR2 SNEGSKA (reference sequence). In DNA form, the CDR3 reads TGCAGTGCTAGGCCCGGGACAGTTTATAATTCACCCCTCCACTTT. Its translation is CSARPGTVYNSPLHF.

This sequence joins TRBV5-1 and TRBJ2-5; D could derive from TRBD1 or TRBD2 (6 bases each). The CDR3 extends over 20 amino acids. Looked up from germline, CDR1 is SGHRS and CDR2 is YFSETQ. The V end was cut by 4 bases, the J end by 1 base, with 29 bases between. CDR3 nucleotides: TGCGCCAGCAGCGACGGGACTCCCCGAGACAGGCCGCACGTCCAAGAGACCCAGTACTTC. This codes for CASSDGTPRDRPHVQETQYF.

This clonotype was detected many times. Written as DNA, the CDR3 is TGTGCCAGCAGCCAAGCTCTAGGGATTGAAGCTTTCTTT. Protein: CASSQALGIEAFF. V usage is TRBV14 and J usage is TRBJ1-1; D uncertain. V was cut by 1 base and J by 7 bases, with 10 bases left in between. CDR3 size: 13 residues. Per germline, CDR1 SGHDN and CDR2 FVKESK.

Ten or more counts support this clonotype. The genes are TRBV2 and TRBJ1-5, with 7 bases fitting TRBD1. Germline loops: CDR1 SNHLY, CDR2 FYNNEI. With V trimmed by 8 bases and J by 3 bases, 1 base remained unmatched. CDR3 length equals 12 residues. The CDR3 loop is CASGTDNQPQHF. CDR3 bases: TGTGCCAGCGGGACAGACAATCAGCCCCAGCATTTT.

This clonotype was detected ten times or more. This chain links TRBV7-9 with TRBJ1-3, with D tentatively TRBD1 (6 bases). Looked up from germline, CDR1 is SEHNR and CDR2 is FQNEAQ (reference sequence). Deletions cut 1 base from V and 3 bases from J, with 13 bases between. This CDR3 comprises 16 residues. The CDR3: CASSLGTDYLGNTIYF. CDR3 DNA sequence: TGTGCCAGCAGCTTAGGGACAGACTACCTTGGAAACACCATATATTTT.

This chain links TRBV2 with TRBJ2-7; D unresolved. V was trimmed by 2 bases and J by 2 bases, leaving 10 bases between them. Germline CDR1 and CDR2: SNHLY and FYNNEI. The CDR3 runs to 14 residues. The CDR3 region is CASSELLPAYEQYF. As DNA, the CDR3 is TGTGCCAGCAGTGAATTACTACCAGCCTACGAGCAGTACTTC.

The table lists this clonotype with a few counts. The chain recombines TRBV6-1 with TRBJ1-5; the D is unclear. CDR3 length: 15 residues. Germline assignment: CDR1 MNHNS and CDR2 SASEGT. The V end lost 5 bases, the J end lost 0 bases, and 11 bases lay between the germline ends. In DNA form, the CDR3 reads TGTGCCAGCAGTCGCGACGGGGATAGCAATCAGCCCCAGCATTTT. Its translation is CASSRDGDSNQPQHF.

This chain uses TRBV6-5 with TRBJ1-2; D ambiguous. CDR1 and CDR2 from the germline V gene are MNHEY and SVGAGI. The ends were cut back, 2 bases at V and 8 bases at J, with 12 bases in the middle. The CDR3 extends over 13 amino acids. CDR3 sequence reads: CASSYRGLQGYTF. The CDR3 coding sequence is TGTGCCAGCAGTTACCGGGGTTTACAGGGCTACACCTTC.

This clonotype showed up just a few times. The rearrangement joins TRBV11-2 to TRBJ2-3, with TRBD1 as a possible D gene (5 bases). Germline V gives CDR1 SGHAT, CDR2 FQNNGV. Trimming left V 2 bases short and J 4 bases short, with 13 bases between. The CDR3 has 15 residues. As DNA, the CDR3 is TGTGCCAGCAGCTTACGGGCCAGGGCGGCAGATACGCAGTATTTT. Residues: CASSLRARAADTQYF.

This clonotype appeared many times. This chain links TRBV5-1 with TRBJ2-7, with 12 bases identical to TRBD2. Germline V gene sequence: CDR1 SGHRS, CDR2 YFSETQ. J was trimmed by 3 bases and V by 2 bases; bases with no gene match: 12. The CDR3 sequence is 18 residues long. The CDR3 spells CASSFFSSGRAFNYEQYF. The CDR3 DNA reads as TGCGCCAGCAGCTTTTTTTCTAGCGGGAGGGCCTTCAACTACGAGCAGTACTTC.

Only one count was recorded for this clonotype. The genes are TRBV5-8 and TRBJ2-7; TRBD2 aligns across 12 bases. CDR1 and CDR2 (germline): SGHTS, YDEGEE. Germline trimming cut 0 bases from V and 2 bases from J; bases unmatched to any gene: 3. The CDR3 is made up of 16 amino acids. The CDR3, as DNA: TGTGCCAGCAGCTTGGGTTGGACTAGCGGGACCTACGAGCAGTACTTC. Translation: CASSLGWTSGTYEQYF.

This clonotype turned up a few times. The rearrangement joins TRBV5-8 to TRBJ1-1; D is ambiguous. The CDR3 totals 13 residues. Germline loops: CDR1 SGHTS, CDR2 YDEGEE. V was clipped by 4 bases and J by 1 base, with 8 bases between them. Written as DNA, the CDR3 is TGTGCCAGCAGCCCCGCCTCGAACACTGAAGCTTTCTTT. This encodes CASSPASNTEAFF.

This clonotype was seen repeatedly, ten times or more. The rearrangement joins TRBV5-1 to TRBJ1-4; possibly TRBD1 for D (5 bases). CDR1 is SGHRS and CDR2 is YFSETQ in the germline V gene. The CDR3 spans 15 residues. Trimming took off 0 bases at V and 4 bases at J, with 10 bases between the two ends. This CDR3 is CASSLGQTLNEKLFF. The CDR3 coding sequence is TGCGCCAGCAGCTTGGGACAGACTCTTAATGAAAAACTGTTTTTT.